This is a list of T cell receptor beta chains from one sample in a study of T cells after yellow fever vaccination. MiXCR, run by TCRdb on the 5' RACE reads, gives a single entry per CDR3 protein. The sample carries about 340,000 distinct CDR3 sequences, 4% recorded once. Specimen: PBMCs, collected 5 days after the yellow fever booster vaccination. These receptors all come from a man younger than 30 who received the YFV17D yellow fever vaccine. The CDR3 runs from the conserved cysteine through the conserved F or W. The D gene is left open where the match is weak.

>TRBD2|TRBV12-3/TRBV12-4
CASSLTSGSYEQYF
>TRBD2|TRBV5-4
CASSLGGGRVDTQYF
>TRBD1|TRBV4-1
CASSQVGGRGLGNQPQHF
>-|TRBV7-9
CASSLGEYGYTF
>TRBD2|TRBV7-3
CASSPSAGGKETQYF
>-|TRBV28
CASSYPPLTDTQYF
>-|TRBV7-7
CASSLVWRNPNTGELFF
>-|TRBV9
CASSVARYGYTF
>-|TRBV19
CASSSIEGQGPEPQHF
>TRBD1|TRBV28
CASSGSDRAGETQYF
>TRBD1|TRBV29-1
CSVGTGEPQHF
>-|TRBV6-1
CASTGSTANTEAFF
>-|TRBV6-2/TRBV6-3
CASSYRDRRDSYEQYF
>TRBD1|TRBV5-1
CASSTGDYSNQPQHF
>-|TRBV7-9
CASGSGGRTEAFF
>-|TRBV6-5
CASSMTENQPQHF
>-|TRBV5-6
CASSYTGISYEQYF
>TRBD2|TRBV3-1
CASSQDLAVYTQYF
>TRBD1|TRBV18
CASSHTTTGGAETQYF
>-|TRBV5-1
CASKLSGTSGNTIYF
>TRBD2|TRBV7-2
CASSNSSGGETQYF
>TRBD1|TRBV4-1
CASSQPGQGALGYTF
>-|TRBV7-3
CASSQDSGKQPQHF